Following are 9 T cell receptor beta chains from one sample sequenced in a study of T cells in localized non-small cell lung cancer. TCRdb's copy holds only in-frame clones and misses some; the assay was immunoSEQ multiplex PCR. This table holds roughly 34,000 clones, around 90% found once. This specimen consisted of peripheral blood mononuclear cells, obtained before any cancer treatment. The receptors derive from a man between 35 and 75 years old with stage III lung adenocarcinoma.

The rearrangement uses TRBV5-4 and TRBJ2-3; tentative D call: TRBD2 (5 bases). Trimming cost V 4 bases and J 3 bases, with 12 bases left between them. This CDR3 contains 14 residues. The germline V gene encodes CDR1 SGHNT and CDR2 YYREEE (reference sequence). The CDR3 sequence: CASSRVLATDTQYF. CDR3 DNA: TGTGCCAGCAGCAGGGTGCTAGCAACAGATACGCAGTATTTT.

The rearrangement links TRBV19 to TRBJ2-6; the match to TRBD1 covers 8 bases. The V gene's germline CDR1 is LNHDA and CDR2 SQIVND (reference sequence). The J segment lost 0 bases and the V segment lost 7 bases, leaving 8 bases of the junction unmatched. The CDR3 contains 17 residues. Here the CDR3 DNA reads TGTGCCAGTAACGAGGGACAGGTGCTCTCTGGGGCCAACGTCCTGACTTTC. Protein: CASNEGQVLSGANVLTF.

Details on this clone: This sample includes further DNA sequences coding for the same CDR3. The DNA for the CDR3 is TGTGCCAGCTCACCAGGGCAGGGCAATCAGCCCCAGCATTTT. Its protein product is CASSPGQGNQPQHF. This chain uses TRBV18 with TRBJ1-5; D ambiguous. Germline V gene lookup returns CDR1 KGHSH and CDR2 LQKENI. There are 14 residues in the CDR3. V was pared by 2 bases and J by 2 bases, with 7 bases between.

This CDR3 reads CASSRSRASSPLHF. The CDR3 DNA follows: TGTGCCAGCTCACGGTCCAGGGCCAGTTCACCCCTCCACTTT. This rearrangement joins TRBV18 to TRBJ1-6, with D perhaps matching TRBD1 (5 bases). The CDR3 consists of 14 residues. Germline CDR1 reads KGHSH; CDR2 reads LQKENI. Trimming pared 4 bases from V and 9 bases from J, leaving 13 bases between.

The J gene is TRBJ1-4, the V gene TRBV7-9, with 7 bases fitting TRBD1. With V trimmed by 6 bases and J by 8 bases, 9 bases remained unmatched. The CDR3 totals 14 residues. The germline V gene has CDR1 SEHNR and CDR2 FQNEAQ (reference sequence). The CDR3 sequence is CASRREGAGEKLFF. DNA for the CDR3: TGTGCCAGCAGACGTGAGGGGGCTGGGGAAAAACTGTTTTTT.

The chain uses TRBV5-6 and TRBJ1-2; 12 bases map to TRBD1. The germline V gene has CDR1 SGHDT and CDR2 YYEEEE. This CDR3 spans 15 amino acids. V lost 3 bases and J lost 4; bases outside the gene matches: 4. The CDR3 DNA reads as TGTGCCAGCAGCTCGGGGACAGGGGGCCTCTATGGCTACACCTTC. It encodes CASSSGTGGLYGYTF.

This rearrangement joins TRBV11-2 to TRBJ1-1, with a weak D call TRBD1 (5 bases). With 3 bases removed from V and 4 bases from J, the gap between germline ends came to 12 bases. This CDR3 has 14 residues. In germline, CDR1 is SGHAT, CDR2 FQNNGV. Written as DNA, the CDR3 is TGTGCCAGCAGCTTCAGGGTCCTGGGCACTGAAGCTTTCTTT. Protein: CASSFRVLGTEAFF.

This sequence joins TRBV6-5 and TRBJ2-7; D gene uncertain. The V end lost 2 bases, the J end lost 2 bases, and 10 bases lay between the germline ends. This CDR3 region has 14 residues. Germline CDR1 reads MNHEY; CDR2 reads SVGAGI. CDR3 sequence (DNA): TGTGCCAGCAGTTACGGACGCAGCGCCTACGAGCAGTACTTC. Translated: CASSYGRSAYEQYF.

The chain uses TRBV2 and TRBJ1-5, with 9 bases identical to TRBD1. V lost 7 bases to trimming and J lost 0 bases; unmatched junction nucleotides: 7. CDR3 size: 16 residues. In germline, CDR1 is SNHLY, CDR2 FYNNEI. In DNA form, the CDR3 reads TGTGCCAGCAATCCGGGACAGGGAAATAGCAATCAGCCCCAGCATTTT. Amino acids: CASNPGQGNSNQPQHF.